The 26 T cell receptor beta chains below were found in one sample sequenced in a study of cytomegalovirus exposure and HLA in healthy donors. The PCR made use of 60 Vbeta and 13 Jbeta primers. Clones were read by immunoSEQ multiplex PCR, and TCRdb kept only the in-frame ones, dropping some. The sample records some 200,000 clones, 84% being singletons. Material: PBMCs. The receptor set was obtained from a woman between 45 and 60 years old in good health and CMV-seropositive.

The chain joins TRBV7-9 to TRBJ2-2; 9 bases line up with TRBD1. The CDR3 totals 17 residues. Germline assignment: CDR1 SEHNR and CDR2 FQNEAQ (reference sequence). The J segment lost 6 bases and the V segment lost 4 bases, leaving 12 bases of the junction unmatched. The CDR3 sequence is CASSSPRGQGGPGELFF. The CDR3 DNA sequence: TGTGCCAGCAGCTCTCCCAGGGGACAGGGTGGTCCCGGGGAGCTGTTTTTT. Filled out from reference TRBV7-9 and TRBJ2-2, the complete variable domain reads DTGVSQNPRHKITKRGQNVTFRCDPISEHNRLYWYRQTLGQGPEFLTYFQNEAQLEKSRLLSDRFSAERPKGSFSTLEIQRTEQGDSAMYLCASSSPRGQGGPGELFFGEGSRLTVL.

This chain joins TRBV9 and TRBJ2-6; D is uncertain. This CDR3 region has 15 residues. From germline, CDR1 is SGDLS and CDR2 YYNGEE. Trimming removed 4 bases at V and 2 bases at J, with 10 bases between. CDR3 in amino acids: CASSPLGPGANVLTF. CDR3 coding DNA: TGTGCCAGCAGCCCCCTGGGCCCTGGGGCCAACGTCCTGACTTTC. Combining the CDR3 with reference TRBV9 and TRBJ2-6 gives the whole variable domain DSGVTQTPKHLITATGQRVTLRCSPRSGDLSVYWYQQSLDQGLQFLIQYYNGEERAKGNILERFSAQQFPDLHSELNLSSLELGDSALYFCASSPLGPGANVLTFGAGSRLTVL.

CDR3 DNA: TGCGCCAGCAGCCAATACCAGGGACAGGGGAATGGCTACACCTTC. It specifies CASSQYQGQGNGYTF. The rearrangement links TRBV4-3 to TRBJ1-2; TRBD1 aligns across 10 bases. This CDR3 has 15 amino acids. With 2 bases clipped from V and 6 bases from J, the junction kept 6 bases outside the gene matches. Looked up from germline, CDR1 is LGHNA and CDR2 is YSLEER.

The V and J genes are TRBV6-5 and TRBJ1-5; perhaps TRBD1 as D (5 bases). This CDR3 spans 15 amino acids. Germline values: CDR1 MNHEY, CDR2 SVGAGI. V was pared by 6 bases and J by 3 bases, with 15 bases between. CDR3 sequence reads: CASRIRGDYNQPQHF. CDR3 DNA: TGTGCCAGCAGGATCCGAGGGGACTACAATCAGCCCCAGCATTTT.

The chain joins TRBV21-1 to TRBJ2-2; the table's D gene call, TRBD2, was not cross checked with the DNA. TRBV21-1 is a pseudogene locus. This CDR3 has 19 residues. CDR3: CASSKIGLAGASNTGELFF. CDR3 DNA: TGTGCCAGCAGCAAAATTGGACTAGCGGGGGCCTCGAACACCGGGGAGCTGTTTTTT.

This clone was counted a single time. The CDR3 sequence: CASSPGQGFYEQYF. The DNA of the CDR3 is TGTGCCAGCAGCCCGGGACAGGGGTTTTACGAGCAGTACTTC. This sequence joins TRBV7-6 and TRBJ2-7, with 10 bases that match TRBD1. CDR3 size: 14 residues. Trimming cost V 5 bases and J 4 bases; bases outside gene matches: 5. The germline gives CDR1 SGHVS, CDR2 FNYEAQ.

The sample holds one count of this clone. V usage is TRBV29-1 and J usage is TRBJ1-2, with 7 bases fitting TRBD1. Germline CDR1 and CDR2: SQVTM and ANQGSEA. J was trimmed by 5 bases and V by 4 bases; bases with no gene match: 1. The CDR3 is 11 amino acids. DNA of the CDR3: TGCAGCGTTGCAGGGGGATATGGCTACACCTTC. As protein: CSVAGGYGYTF.

The chain employs TRBV6-1 and TRBJ1-1; 7 bases align to TRBD1. The CDR3 loop spans 14 amino acids. The germline gives CDR1 MNHNS, CDR2 SASEGT. V lost 6 bases, J lost 3 bases, and 7 bases stayed unmatched. This chain's CDR3 is CASSLQGVDTEAFF. For the CDR3, the DNA is TGTGCCAGCAGCCTTCAGGGGGTTGACACTGAAGCTTTCTTT.

This clone was found once. A read error may produce the germline difference seen at one junction end. The sample holds other DNA sequences that translate to the same CDR3. This chain links TRBV19 with TRBJ1-5; 8 bases match TRBD1. The length of the CDR3 is 17 residues. CDR1 is LNHDA, CDR2 SQIVND, per germline (reference sequence). The CDR3 DNA is TGTGCCAGTAGTATACCCAGGACAGGGAGGAGCAATCAGCCCCAGCACTTT. It specifies CASSIPRTGRSNQPQHF.

CDR3: CASSRIAGAYSYEQYF. In DNA, the CDR3 is TGTGCCAGCAGCCGTATAGCAGGGGCCTACTCCTACGAGCAGTACTTC. V is TRBV28 and J is TRBJ2-7; tentatively, D is TRBD1 (6 bases). CDR3 length: 16 residues. V dropped 6 bases and J dropped 0 bases, with 18 bases sitting between them. Germline V gives CDR1 MDHEN, CDR2 SYDVKM. Variable domain in full (rest from reference TRBV28 and TRBJ2-7): DVKVTQSSRYLVKRTGEKVFLECVQDMDHENMFWYRQDPGLGLRLIYFSYDVKMKEKGDIPEGYSVSREKKERFSLILESASTNQTSMYLCASSRIAGAYSYEQYFGPGTRLTVT.

In its sample, this clone was seen once. This chain connects TRBV18 to TRBJ2-1; 8 bases map to TRBD2. Germline CDR1 reads KGHSH; CDR2 reads LQKENI. This CDR3 region has 15 residues. The trim removed 2 bases at V and 4 bases at J, leaving 4 bases unmatched. DNA for the CDR3: TGTGCCAGCTCACCATTCGGGGGGGAGTACAATGAGCAGTTCTTC. The encoded protein is CASSPFGGEYNEQFF.

V is TRBV2 and J is TRBJ2-7; TRBD1 is a possible D gene (6 bases). V was shortened by 8 bases and J by 4 bases, with 21 bases between the two germline ends. CDR1 is SNHLY and CDR2 is FYNNEI in the germline V gene. CDR3 length equals 15 residues. This CDR3 reads CASRVSSPGEYEQYF. The CDR3 nucleotides are TGTGCCAGCCGAGTGTCTTCACCAGGGGAGTACGAGCAGTACTTC.

This clone appeared a single time. V usage is TRBV7-8 and J usage is TRBJ2-5; D possibly corresponds to TRBD2 (7 bases). Germline CDR1 and CDR2: SGHVS and FQNEAQ. Trimming pared 1 base from V and 5 bases from J, leaving 14 bases between. The CDR3 extends over 15 amino acids. CDR3 DNA sequence: TGTGCCAGCAGCTTAGGACGGGGGGCCGGCGAGACCCAGTACTTC. It is translated as CASSLGRGAGETQYF.

The rearrangement uses TRBV14 and TRBJ1-6; D is uncertain. Germline V CDR1 and CDR2: SGHDN, FVKESK. V was trimmed by 0 bases and J by 8 bases, leaving 5 bases between them. The CDR3 has 13 residues. The CDR3 nucleotides read TGTGCCAGCAGCCAAGATGGCCATTCACCCCTCCACTTT. Translated: CASSQDGHSPLHF.

The genes are TRBV5-4 and TRBJ1-1; D might be TRBD1 (6 bases). Trimming removed 4 bases at V and 4 bases at J, with 17 bases between. Germline V CDR1 and CDR2: SGHNT, YYREEE (reference sequence). This CDR3 has 15 amino acids. The CDR3 DNA is TGTGCCAGCAGCCAGTGGGGGGGCGCGGGCACTGAAGCTTTCTTT. This sequence encodes CASSQWGGAGTEAFF.

The chain is built from TRBV5-1 and TRBJ1-2; 7 bases line up with TRBD1. Germline CDR1 SGHRS, CDR2 YFSETQ. The CDR3 loop spans 14 amino acids. J was trimmed by 4 bases and V by 4 bases; bases with no gene match: 7. CDR3 amino acids: CASSPTGVGYGYTF. CDR3 nucleotide sequence: TGCGCCAGCAGCCCAACAGGGGTGGGCTATGGCTACACCTTC.

This clone came up once. This chain links TRBV9 with TRBJ1-4; 7 bases are shared with TRBD1. The germline gives CDR1 SGDLS, CDR2 YYNGEE. J was trimmed by 6 bases and V by 3 bases; bases with no gene match: 5. The CDR3 covers 14 residues. The DNA of the CDR3 is TGTGCCAGCAGCGCCGGGACAGAGCATGAAAAACTGTTTTTT. It specifies CASSAGTEHEKLFF.

This rearrangement joins TRBV6-6 to TRBJ2-3, with 7 bases fitting TRBD2. Germline V gene sequence: CDR1 MNHNY, CDR2 SVGAGI (reference sequence). Trimming took 4 bases from V and 4 from J; bases not matched to a gene: 11. The CDR3 runs 16 residues. The CDR3 sequence: CASSSVPSGVADTQYF. The DNA for the CDR3 is TGTGCCAGCAGTTCCGTCCCCAGCGGGGTAGCAGATACGCAGTATTTT.

The V call is TRBV6-5, the J call TRBJ1-3, with TRBD1 as a possible D gene (6 bases). This CDR3 region has 16 residues. V was cut by 2 bases and J by 0 bases, with 11 bases left in between. Germline values: CDR1 MNHEY, CDR2 SVGAGI. In nucleotides, the CDR3 is TGTGCCAGCAGTTACCGGCAGGGGATCTCTGGAAACACCATATATTTT. Translated: CASSYRQGISGNTIYF.

This clone was seen a handful of times. V gene TRBV6-1 combines with J gene TRBJ1-3; 7 bases align to TRBD1. The CDR3 sequence is 15 residues long. Per the germline V gene, CDR1 is MNHNS and CDR2 is SASEGT. Germline trimming cut 2 bases from V and 4 bases from J; bases unmatched to any gene: 5. As DNA, the CDR3 is TGTGCCAGCAGTGAACAGGGGGACAGAGGAAACACCATATATTTT. Its translation is CASSEQGDRGNTIYF.

This clone appeared once. The chain links TRBV4-3 to TRBJ2-1, with 8 bases identical to TRBD2. V lost 4 bases to trimming and J lost 8 bases; unmatched junction nucleotides: 7. The CDR3 totals 14 residues. Germline CDR1 is LGHNA and CDR2 is YSLEER. The chain's CDR3 is CASSPRAGGHEQFF. CDR3 bases: TGCGCCAGCAGCCCACGGGCGGGGGGCCATGAGCAGTTCTTC.

Details on this clone: The sample carries other DNA sequences with the same CDR3. The rearrangement links TRBV6-5 to TRBJ1-1, with 7 positions matching TRBD1. Unmatched junction bases numbered 1, after V lost 6 bases and J lost 6 bases. CDR3 length equals 11 residues. Germline loops: CDR1 MNHEY, CDR2 SVGAGI. Here the CDR3 DNA reads TGTGCCAGCAGCCAGGGGGCTGAAGCTTTCTTT. As protein: CASSQGAEAFF.

The V and J genes are TRBV5-1 and TRBJ2-3; D perhaps matches TRBD2 (7 bases). The CDR3 sequence is 14 residues long. Between the trimmed V and J ends, which lost 4 bases and 4 bases, there was a span of 13 bases. CDR1 SGHRS and CDR2 YFSETQ come from the germline V gene. The CDR3 DNA is TGCGCCAGCAGCGGGGGGGCGTACTCAGATACGCAGTATTTT. Protein product: CASSGGAYSDTQYF.

The rearrangement uses TRBV9 and TRBJ2-3; D ambiguous. Germline CDR1 reads SGDLS; CDR2 reads YYNGEE. Trimming took off 1 base at V and 4 bases at J, with 10 bases between the two ends. This CDR3 comprises 14 residues. In DNA form, the CDR3 reads TGTGCCAGCAGCGTAAGCGCAACTGCAGATACGCAGTATTTT. Translation gives CASSVSATADTQYF.

The V gene is TRBV11-2, the J gene TRBJ2-7; a weak D match, TRBD2 (5 bases). Trimming removed 3 bases at V and 4 bases at J, with 16 bases between. CDR3 size: 15 residues. The V gene's germline CDR1 is SGHAT and CDR2 FQNNGV. The CDR3 DNA follows: TGTGCCAGCAGCTTCGGAGGCGCCCAATTTTACGAGCAGTACTTC. This codes for CASSFGGAQFYEQYF.

This rearrangement joins TRBV4-1 to TRBJ2-7; no clear D gene. The J call could be wrong; TRBJ2-5 is a better fit for the DNA end. Germline values: CDR1 MGHRA, CDR2 YSYEKL. The CDR3 loop spans 14 amino acids. The CDR3 reads CASSQERQWETQYF. The CDR3 nucleotides are TGCGCCAGCAGCCAAGAACGTCAATGGGAGACCCAGTACTTC.